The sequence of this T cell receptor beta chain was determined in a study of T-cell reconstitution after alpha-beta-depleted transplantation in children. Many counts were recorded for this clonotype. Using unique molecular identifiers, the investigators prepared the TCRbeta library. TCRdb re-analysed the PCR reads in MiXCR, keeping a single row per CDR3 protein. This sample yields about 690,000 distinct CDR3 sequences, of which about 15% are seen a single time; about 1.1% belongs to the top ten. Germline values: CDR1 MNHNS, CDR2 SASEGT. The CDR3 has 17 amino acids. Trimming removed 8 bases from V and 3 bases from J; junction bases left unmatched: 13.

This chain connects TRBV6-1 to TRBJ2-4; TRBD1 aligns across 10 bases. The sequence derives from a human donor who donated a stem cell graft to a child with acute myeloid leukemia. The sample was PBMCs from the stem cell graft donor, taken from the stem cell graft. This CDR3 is CASLPGDRGQGKNIQYF. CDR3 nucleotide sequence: TGTGCCAGCCTCCCGGGCGACAGGGGGCAGGGCAAAAACATTCAGTACTTC.